These T cell receptor beta chains were read from a single sample in a study of cytomegalovirus exposure and HLA in healthy donors. The table came from immunoSEQ multiplex PCR; TCRdb's copy has only in-frame clones and leaves some out. The sample holds 150,000 or so clones, roughly 80% seen once. Sequenced input: PBMCs. The source is a middle-aged woman in good health and CMV-seropositive. The CDR3 runs from the conserved cysteine through the conserved F or W. A D gene is named only where the DNA matches it firmly. Only part of the rows carry a size: once, few, many, or a class if the clone is expanded.

TRBJ2-1 TRBD2 19 few TRBV28 CASSFQGLAGALSYNEQFF TGTGCCAGCAGTTTCCAGGGACTAGCGGGAGCCCTCTCCTACAATGAGCAGTTCTTC
TRBJ1-1 TRBD1 17 . TRBV2 CASSQQLRTGMNTEAFF TGTGCCAGCAGTCAACAACTCCGGACAGGGATGAACACTGAAGCTTTCTTT
TRBJ1-2 . 16 . TRBV6-1 CASSEDWRGGVYGYTF TGTGCCAGCAGTGAAGATTGGCGAGGAGGCGTCTATGGCTACACCTTC
TRBJ2-7 TRBD2 14 . TRBV5-4 CASSLLAALCEQYF TGTGCCAGCAGCTTGCTAGCGGCCTTGTGTGAGCAGTACTTC
TRBJ2-1 TRBD1 12 . TRBV29-1 CSVVGGLNEQFF TGCAGCGTAGTAGGGGGCCTCAATGAGCAGTTCTTC
TRBJ2-7 . 15 . TRBV7-2 CASSKTGQLSYEQYF TGTGCCAGCAGCAAAACCGGACAGCTCTCCTACGAGCAGTACTTC
TRBJ2-2 TRBD1 16 . TRBV4-3 CASSQKGTGNTGELFF TGCGCCAGCAGCCAAAAAGGGACAGGGAACACCGGGGAGCTGTTTTTT
TRBJ1-2 . 15 . TRBV27 CASSLYDRPNYGYTF TGTGCCAGCAGTTTATATGACAGACCGAACTATGGCTACACCTTC
TRBJ2-1 TRBD2 16 . TRBV7-2 CASSLRAGGMVYEQFF TGTGCCAGCAGCTTACGGGCGGGAGGGATGGTGTACGAGCAGTTCTTC
TRBJ1-2 . 17 . TRBV7-2 CASSLAGGRGANYGYTF TGTGCCAGCAGCTTAGCCGGGGGGCGGGGAGCTAACTATGGCTACACCTTC
TRBJ1-2 . 15 . TRBV14 CASSQEHGLNYGYTF TGTGCCAGCAGCCAAGAACACGGACTGAACTATGGCTACACCTTC
TRBJ1-1 . 14 . TRBV4-1 CASSQFGGDTEAFF TGCGCCAGCAGCCAATTCGGGGGGGACACTGAAGCTTTCTTT
TRBJ2-5 . 13 . TRBV5-4 CASSGRGLETQYF TGTGCCAGCAGCGGAAGGGGGTTGGAGACCCAGTACTTC
TRBJ1-1 . 17 once TRBV11-2 CASSLAGGISFNTEAFF TGTGCCAGCAGCTTAGCTGGGGGGATTTCATTTAACACTGAAGCTTTCTTT
TRBJ2-1 TRBD2 17 . TRBV29-1 CSVEGPSGRSRPNEQFF TGCAGCGTTGAAGGCCCTAGCGGGAGATCCAGGCCCAATGAGCAGTTCTTC
TRBJ2-7 . 14 . TRBV19 CASSTSTGSYEQYF TGTGCCAGTAGTACCTCGACAGGCTCCTACGAGCAGTACTTC
TRBJ2-3 . 15 . TRBV4-1 CASSQFSGSTDTQYF TGCGCCAGCAGCCAATTCAGCGGATCCACAGATACGCAGTATTTT